This is a list of T cell receptor beta chains from one sample in a study of beta chain features in type 1 diabetes. The assay was immunoSEQ multiplex PCR, and TCRdb's table has in-frame clones only and misses some. This sample has around 350,000 clones, with 10% to 15% found just once. Sequencing was carried out using naive CD4+ T cells from blood. The receptors come from a man between 18 and 35 years old in good health. Each CDR3 is given with its conserved first and last residue. A D gene is named only where the DNA matches it firmly. A clone size is listed for some rows: how often the clone was seen (once, few, many), or a class if it is expanded.

V gene	J gene	clone size	D gene	CDR3 protein	CDR3 DNA
TRBV7-2	TRBJ1-5	-	-	CASSVGPSQPQHF	TGTGCCAGCAGCGTGGGCCCTAGCCAGCCCCAGCATTTT
TRBV6-5	TRBJ1-4	few	-	CASSYSGRGEKLFF	TGTGCCAGCAGTTACTCGGGTCGGGGGGAAAAACTGTTTTTT
TRBV30	TRBJ2-1	-	TRBD2	CAWTGGVSEQFF	TGTGCCTGGACGGGGGGAGTAAGTGAGCAGTTCTTC
TRBV7-2	TRBJ1-2	-	-	CASSLRWTEPNYGYTF	TGTGCCAGCAGCTTAAGGTGGACAGAACCTAACTATGGCTACACCTTC
TRBV14	TRBJ2-1	few	TRBD1	CASSRPGTGAYNEQFF	TGTGCCAGCAGCCGACCCGGGACAGGGGCCTACAATGAGCAGTTCTTC
TRBV28	TRBJ2-2	-	-	CASSIVRFTGELFF	TGTGCCAGCAGTATTGTGAGATTCACCGGGGAGCTGTTTTTT
TRBV11-2	TRBJ2-3	few	TRBD2	CASSRRGAGLIDTQYF	TGTGCCAGCAGCCGCCGGGGAGCGGGGCTGATAGATACGCAGTATTTT
TRBV7-2	TRBJ2-7	few	-	CASSLVQDAYEQYF	TGTGCCAGCAGCTTAGTACAGGATGCCTACGAGCAGTACTTC
TRBV4-2	TRBJ1-5	few	-	CASSQDGDQPQHF	TGTGCCAGCAGCCAAGACGGAGATCAGCCCCAGCATTTT
TRBV6-5	TRBJ2-7	-	-	CASSRPGYTSYEQYF	TGTGCCAGCAGCCGACCAGGGTACACGTCCTACGAGCAGTACTTC
TRBV19	TRBJ2-4	-	TRBD1	CASSPGSTGRAKNIQYF	TGTGCCAGTAGTCCTGGGTCGACAGGGCGGGCCAAAAACATTCAGTACTTC
TRBV29-1	TRBJ2-2	-	-	CSAKGVGNTGELFF	TGCAGCGCGAAGGGGGTAGGGAACACCGGGGAGCTGTTTTTT
TRBV30	TRBJ1-1	few	-	CAWIEVYIIFF	TGTGCCTGGATCGAGGTCTACATTATTTTCTTT
TRBV10-3	TRBJ1-2	-	TRBD1	CAISAGQTNYGYTF	TGTGCCATCAGTGCGGGACAGACTAACTATGGCTACACCTTC
TRBV11-2	TRBJ2-5	-	-	CASSLALAVQETQYF	TGTGCCAGCAGCTTAGCATTGGCAGTCCAAGAGACCCAGTACTTC
TRBV7-2	TRBJ2-7	-	-	CASSLLATQGYYEQYF	TGTGCCAGCAGCTTACTTGCGACACAAGGATACTACGAGCAGTACTTC
TRBV11-2	TRBJ2-7	-	-	CASSLYLDEQYF	TGTGCCAGCAGCTTATACTTAGACGAGCAGTACTTC
TRBV13	TRBJ1-1	once	-	CASSFRVLGGEAFF	TGTGCCAGCAGCTTCAGGGTATTAGGGGGTGAAGCTTTCTTT
TRBV30	TRBJ2-2	-	-	CAWKGGRNTGELFF	TGTGCCTGGAAAGGAGGCCGGAACACCGGGGAGCTGTTTTTT
TRBV28	TRBJ2-7	few	TRBD2	CASSFARSDASGRIFYEQYF	TGTGCCAGCAGTTTCGCCCGCTCTGACGCTAGCGGGAGAATCTTCTACGAGCAGTACTTC
TRBV7-2	TRBJ1-2	-	-	CASSLAGDSYGYTF	TGTGCCAGCAGCTTAGCCGGGGACTCTTATGGCTACACCTTC
TRBV27	TRBJ2-1	few	-	CASTLMTGPGNEQFF	TGTGCCAGCACCCTTATGACAGGTCCCGGGAATGAGCAGTTCTTC
TRBV28	TRBJ1-1	-	TRBD1	CASSNSGTGTEAFF	TGTGCCAGCAGTAATTCGGGGACAGGCACTGAAGCTTTCTTT
TRBV4-1	TRBJ1-1	-	-	CASHKGGGSNTEAFF	TGCGCCAGCCACAAGGGCGGGGGTTCCAACACTGAAGCTTTCTTT
TRBV14	TRBJ2-2	-	-	CASSPRLGHTGELFF	TGTGCCAGCAGCCCCCGACTGGGGCACACCGGGGAGCTGTTTTTT
TRBV5-5	TRBJ2-5	-	TRBD2	CASRGLAGAAGTQYF	TGTGCCAGCAGAGGGCTAGCGGGGGCAGCGGGGACCCAGTACTTC
TRBV5-6	TRBJ1-1	few	-	CASSLVRWARGTEAFF	TGTGCCAGCAGCTTGGTGAGGTGGGCCCGGGGCACTGAAGCTTTCTTT
TRBV27	TRBJ2-7	few	TRBD1	CASSPPGQGISEQYF	TGTGCCAGCAGTCCGCCGGGACAGGGTATTTCCGAGCAGTACTTC
TRBV27	TRBJ2-6	-	TRBD1	CASSLTGSGANVLTF	TGTGCCAGCAGTTTGACAGGGTCCGGGGCCAACGTCCTGACTTTC
TRBV30	TRBJ1-1	few	-	CAGRGTEAFF	TGTGCTGGGAGGGGCACTGAAGCTTTCTTT
TRBV9	TRBJ2-5	-	-	CASSVAPRQQETQYF	TGTGCCAGCAGCGTAGCCCCCAGGCAGCAAGAGACCCAGTACTTC
TRBV28	TRBJ2-1	few	TRBD2	CASSLLLVAGQFF	TGTGCCAGCAGTTTATTGTTGGTAGCGGGACAGTTCTTC
TRBV5-1	TRBJ2-6	few	-	CASSSVIGANVLTF	TGCGCCAGCAGCTCGGTAATAGGGGCCAACGTCCTGACTTTC
TRBV30	TRBJ2-7	-	TRBD1	CAWSRGTDRAAYEQYF	TGTGCCTGGAGCAGAGGAACTGACAGGGCGGCATACGAGCAGTACTTC
TRBV4-2	TRBJ2-6	few	TRBD1	CASSQDMGQSGANVLTF	TGTGCCAGCAGCCAAGATATGGGACAGTCTGGGGCCAACGTCCTGACTTTC
TRBV20-1	TRBJ2-1	few	TRBD2	CSWGGLREQFF	TGCAGCTGGGGGGGACTCCGTGAGCAGTTCTTC
TRBV7-3	TRBJ2-1	few	TRBD2	CASSLVLAGLNEQFF	TGTGCCAGCAGCTTAGTACTAGCGGGATTGAATGAGCAGTTCTTC
TRBV28	TRBJ1-2	-	-	CASIRQGGYTF	TGTGCCAGCATCCGCCAGGGAGGCTACACCTTC
TRBV4-1	TRBJ2-1	-	TRBD2	CASSQVGLAGVGVRGEQFF	TGCGCCAGCAGCCAAGTGGGGCTAGCGGGAGTCGGGGTGCGCGGTGAGCAGTTCTTC
TRBV7-6	TRBJ2-5	-	-	CASGQQETQYF	TGTGCCAGTGGACAGCAAGAGACCCAGTACTTC
TRBV5-1	TRBJ1-1	few	-	CASSPALGTEAFF	TGCGCCAGCAGCCCCGCCCTAGGCACTGAAGCTTTCTTT
TRBV9	TRBJ2-1	-	-	CASSVRQADYNEQFF	TGTGCCAGCAGCGTTAGGCAGGCCGACTACAATGAGCAGTTCTTC
TRBV28	TRBJ1-4	few	-	CASSSTNEKLFF	TGTGCCAGCAGCTCAACTAATGAAAAACTGTTTTTT
TRBV4-3	TRBJ2-3	-	-	CASSQDGAYTDTQYF	TGCGCCAGCAGCCAAGATGGGGCCTACACAGATACGCAGTATTTT
TRBV6-6	TRBJ2-1	few	-	CASSYSRDNEQFF	TGTGCCAGCAGTTACTCGAGGGACAATGAGCAGTTCTTC
TRBV9	TRBJ2-7	few	-	CASSIGPGEQYF	TGTGCCAGCAGCATCGGTCCGGGCGAGCAGTACTTC
TRBV7-9	TRBJ1-5	few	-	CASSFNGEGQPQHF	TGTGCCAGCAGTTTTAACGGTGAGGGCCAGCCCCAGCATTTT
TRBV29-1	TRBJ2-2	-	TRBD1	CSVDRGHNTGELFF	TGCAGCGTAGACAGGGGACATAACACCGGGGAGCTGTTTTTT
TRBV7-2	TRBJ2-7	-	TRBD1	CASSTGQGSNEQYF	TGTGCCAGCAGCACGGGACAGGGATCTAACGAGCAGTACTTC
TRBV7-3	TRBJ2-3	few	TRBD2	CASSWGTSGGAEDTQYF	TGTGCCAGCAGCTGGGGAACTAGCGGGGGGGCGGAAGATACGCAGTATTTT
TRBV28	TRBJ2-5	-	TRBD1	CASSLMRQGFGETQYF	TGTGCCAGCAGTTTAATGCGACAGGGCTTCGGGGAGACCCAGTACTTC
TRBV5-6	TRBJ2-7	-	-	CASSLDSGYYEQYF	TGTGCCAGCAGCTTGGACAGCGGCTACTACGAGCAGTACTTC
TRBV5-4	TRBJ2-7	-	TRBD2	CASSTLAGGTYEQYF	TGTGCCAGCAGCACGCTAGCGGGAGGTACCTACGAGCAGTACTTC
TRBV7-3	TRBJ2-6	-	TRBD1	CASSSKTGGGSGANVLTF	TGTGCCAGCAGCTCGAAGACAGGGGGAGGGTCTGGGGCCAACGTCCTGACTTTC
TRBV30	TRBJ2-2	-	-	CAWSVPRTGNTGELFF	TGTGCCTGGAGTGTACCCCGGACTGGTAACACCGGGGAGCTGTTTTTT
TRBV30	TRBJ2-7	few	-	CAWSVTGEQYF	TGTGCCTGGAGTGTAACGGGGGAGCAGTACTTC
TRBV7-9	TRBJ1-2	few	-	CASSLAGEVYYGYTF	TGTGCCAGCAGTTTGGCCGGGGAAGTGTACTATGGCTACACCTTC
TRBV4-3	TRBJ2-1	-	TRBD2	CASSQPSGGVYNEQFF	TGCGCCAGCAGCCAACCTAGCGGGGGAGTCTACAATGAGCAGTTCTTC
TRBV7-2	TRBJ2-7	-	-	CASSLVRQGGEQYF	TGTGCCAGCAGCTTAGTACGCCAGGGGGGCGAGCAGTACTTC
TRBV28	TRBJ2-1	few	TRBD1	CASTPGTENNEQFF	TGTGCCAGCACCCCCGGGACAGAGAACAATGAGCAGTTCTTC